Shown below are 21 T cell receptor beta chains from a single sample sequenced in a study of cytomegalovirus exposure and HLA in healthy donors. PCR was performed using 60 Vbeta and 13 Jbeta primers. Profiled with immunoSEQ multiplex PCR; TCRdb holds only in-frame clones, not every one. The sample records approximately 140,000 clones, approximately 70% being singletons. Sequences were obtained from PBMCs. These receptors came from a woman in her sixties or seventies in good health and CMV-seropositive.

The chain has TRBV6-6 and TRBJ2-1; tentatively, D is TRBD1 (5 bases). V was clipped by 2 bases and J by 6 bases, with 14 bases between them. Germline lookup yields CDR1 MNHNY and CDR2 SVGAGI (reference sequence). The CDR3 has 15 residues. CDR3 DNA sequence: TGTGCCAGCAGTTACGGTGCTGGGGCCCTCAATGAGCAGTTCTTC. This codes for CASSYGAGALNEQFF.

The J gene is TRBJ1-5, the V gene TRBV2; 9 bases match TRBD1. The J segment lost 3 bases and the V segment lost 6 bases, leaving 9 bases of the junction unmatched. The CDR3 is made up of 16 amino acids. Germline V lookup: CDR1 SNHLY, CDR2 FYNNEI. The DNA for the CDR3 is TGTGCCAGCAGAGCCCCGGGACAGGGTGACAATCAGCCCCAGCATTTT. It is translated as CASRAPGQGDNQPQHF.

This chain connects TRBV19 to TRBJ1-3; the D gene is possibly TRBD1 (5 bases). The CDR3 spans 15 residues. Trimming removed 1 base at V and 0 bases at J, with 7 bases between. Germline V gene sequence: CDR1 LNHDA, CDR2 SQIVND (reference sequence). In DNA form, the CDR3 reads TGTGCCAGTAGTATAGGGGGCAGCTCTGGAAACACCATATATTTT. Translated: CASSIGGSSGNTIYF.

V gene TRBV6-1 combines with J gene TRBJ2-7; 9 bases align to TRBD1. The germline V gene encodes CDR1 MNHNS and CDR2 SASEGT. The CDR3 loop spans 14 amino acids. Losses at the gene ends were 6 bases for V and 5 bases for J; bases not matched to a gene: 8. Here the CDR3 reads CASRSGTGTDEQYF. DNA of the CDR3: TGTGCCAGCAGATCCGGGACAGGGACAGACGAGCAGTACTTC.

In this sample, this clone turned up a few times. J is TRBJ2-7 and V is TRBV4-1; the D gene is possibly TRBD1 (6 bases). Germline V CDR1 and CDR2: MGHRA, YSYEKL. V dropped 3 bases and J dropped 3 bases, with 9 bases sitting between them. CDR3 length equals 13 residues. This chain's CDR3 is CASSHGQSYEQYF. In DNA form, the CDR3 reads TGCGCCAGCAGCCATGGACAGAGCTACGAGCAGTACTTC.

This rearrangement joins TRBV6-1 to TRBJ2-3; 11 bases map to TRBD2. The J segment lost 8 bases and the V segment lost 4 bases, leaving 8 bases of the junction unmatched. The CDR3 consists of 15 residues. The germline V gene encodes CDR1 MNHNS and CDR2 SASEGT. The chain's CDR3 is CASSGRTSGRGTQYF. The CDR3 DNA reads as TGTGCCAGCAGTGGTAGGACTAGCGGGCGTGGTACGCAGTATTTT.

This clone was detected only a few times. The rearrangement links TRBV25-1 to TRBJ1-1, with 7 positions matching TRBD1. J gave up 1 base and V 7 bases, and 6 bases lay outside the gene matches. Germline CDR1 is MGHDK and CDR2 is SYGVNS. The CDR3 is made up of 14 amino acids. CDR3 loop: CASTRGDRNTEAFF. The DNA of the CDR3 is TGTGCCAGCACCAGAGGGGACAGGAACACTGAAGCTTTCTTT. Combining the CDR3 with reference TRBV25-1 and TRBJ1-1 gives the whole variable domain EADIYQTPRYLVIGTGKKITLECSQTMGHDKMYWYQQDPGMELHLIHYSYGVNSTEKGDLSSESTVSRIRTEHFPLTLESARPSHTSQYLCASTRGDRNTEAFFGQGTRLTVV.

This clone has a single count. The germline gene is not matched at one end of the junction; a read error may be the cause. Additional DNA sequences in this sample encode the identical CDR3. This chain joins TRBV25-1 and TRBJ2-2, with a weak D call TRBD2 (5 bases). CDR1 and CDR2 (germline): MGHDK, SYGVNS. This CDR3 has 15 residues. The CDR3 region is CASSEYGGNTGELFF. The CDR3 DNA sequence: TGTGCCAGCAGTGAATACGGAGGTAACACTGGGGAGCTGTTTTTT. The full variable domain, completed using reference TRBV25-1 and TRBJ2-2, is EADIYQTPRYLVIGTGKKITLECSQTMGHDKMYWYQQDPGMELHLIHYSYGVNSTEKGDLSSESTVSRIRTEHFPLTLESARPSHTSQYLCASSEYGGNTGELFFGEGSRLTVL.

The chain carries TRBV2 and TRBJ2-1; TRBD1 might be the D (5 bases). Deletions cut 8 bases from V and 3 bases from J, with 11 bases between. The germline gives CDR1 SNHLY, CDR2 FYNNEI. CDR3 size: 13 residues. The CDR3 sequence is CASSVRVYNEQFF. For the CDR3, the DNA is TGTGCCAGCTCCGTCAGGGTCTACAATGAGCAGTTCTTC. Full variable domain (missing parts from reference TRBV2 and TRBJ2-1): EPEVTQTPSHQVTQMGQEVILRCVPISNHLYFYWYRQILGQKVEFLVSFYNNEISEKSEIFDDQFSVERPDGSNFTLKIRSTKLEDSAMYFCASSVRVYNEQFFGPGTRLTVL.

CDR3 coding DNA: TGCAGCGTTGACAGAACAGATACGCAGTATTTT. Residues: CSVDRTDTQYF. The rearrangement uses TRBV29-1 and TRBJ2-3; the D is unclear. This CDR3 region has 11 residues. Trimming shortened V by 3 bases and J by 3 bases, and 4 bases separated the two germline ends. CDR1 and CDR2 from the germline V gene are SQVTM and ANQGSEA.

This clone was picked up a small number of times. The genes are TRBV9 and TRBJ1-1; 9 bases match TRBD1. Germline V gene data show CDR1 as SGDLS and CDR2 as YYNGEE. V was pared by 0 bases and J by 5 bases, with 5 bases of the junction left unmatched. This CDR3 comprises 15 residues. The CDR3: CASSVAGQGWTEAFF. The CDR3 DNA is TGTGCCAGCAGCGTAGCGGGACAGGGATGGACTGAAGCTTTCTTT.

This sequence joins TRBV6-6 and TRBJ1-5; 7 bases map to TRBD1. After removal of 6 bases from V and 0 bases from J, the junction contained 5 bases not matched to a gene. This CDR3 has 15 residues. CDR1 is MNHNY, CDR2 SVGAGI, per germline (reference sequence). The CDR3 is CASSTQGNSNQPQHF. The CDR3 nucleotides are TGTGCCAGCAGCACACAGGGGAATAGCAATCAGCCCCAGCATTTT.

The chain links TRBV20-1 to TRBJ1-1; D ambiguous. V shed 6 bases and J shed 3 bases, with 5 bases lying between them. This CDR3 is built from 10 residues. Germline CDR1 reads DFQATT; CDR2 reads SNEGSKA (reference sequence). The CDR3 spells CSAPDTEAFF. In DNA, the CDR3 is TGCAGTGCCCCGGACACTGAAGCTTTCTTT.

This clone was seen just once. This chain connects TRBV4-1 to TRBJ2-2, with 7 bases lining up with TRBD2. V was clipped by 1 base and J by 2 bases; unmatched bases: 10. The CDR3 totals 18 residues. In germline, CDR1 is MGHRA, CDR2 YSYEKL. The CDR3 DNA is TGCGCCAGCAGCCAAGTTTCTAGCGGAAACGATAACACCGGGGAGCTGTTTTTT. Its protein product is CASSQVSSGNDNTGELFF.

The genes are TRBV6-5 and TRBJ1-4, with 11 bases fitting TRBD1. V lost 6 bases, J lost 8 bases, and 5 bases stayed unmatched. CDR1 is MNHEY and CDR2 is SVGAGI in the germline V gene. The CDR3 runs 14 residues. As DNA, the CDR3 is TGTGCCAGCAGCGGGCGGACAGGGGGCGAAAAACTGTTTTTT. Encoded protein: CASSGRTGGEKLFF.

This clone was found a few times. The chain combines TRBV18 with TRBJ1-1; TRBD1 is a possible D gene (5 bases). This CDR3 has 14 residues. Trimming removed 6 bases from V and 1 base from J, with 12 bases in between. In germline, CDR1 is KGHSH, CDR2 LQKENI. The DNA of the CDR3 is TGTGCCAGCTCTAGCCAGGGCCAGAACACTGAAGCTTTCTTT. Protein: CASSSQGQNTEAFF.

The CDR3 DNA follows: TGCGCCAGTTCGGCAGGGGTCTCTGGAAACACCATATATTTT. Its translation: CASSAGVSGNTIYF. The chain uses TRBV5-1 and TRBJ1-3, with D possibly matching TRBD1 (6 bases). With 8 bases removed from V and 0 bases from J, the gap between germline ends came to 12 bases. Germline assignment: CDR1 SGHRS and CDR2 YFSETQ. This CDR3 contains 14 residues.

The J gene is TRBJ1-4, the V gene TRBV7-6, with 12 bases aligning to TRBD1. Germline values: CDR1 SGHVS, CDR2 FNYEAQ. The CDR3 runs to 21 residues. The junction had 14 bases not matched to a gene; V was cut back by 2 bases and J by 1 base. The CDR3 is CASSLSKPGQGAPGTNEKLFF. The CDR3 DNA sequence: TGTGCCAGCAGCTTATCAAAACCGGGACAGGGGGCCCCCGGAACTAATGAAAAACTGTTTTTT.

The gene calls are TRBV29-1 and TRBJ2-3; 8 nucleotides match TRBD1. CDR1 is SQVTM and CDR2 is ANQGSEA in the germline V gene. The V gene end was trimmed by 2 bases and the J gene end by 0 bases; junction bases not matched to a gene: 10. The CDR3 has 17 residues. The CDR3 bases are TGCAGCGTTGAAACCCGGGACAGGCGAGCTAGCACAGATACGCAGTATTTT. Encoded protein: CSVETRDRRASTDTQYF.

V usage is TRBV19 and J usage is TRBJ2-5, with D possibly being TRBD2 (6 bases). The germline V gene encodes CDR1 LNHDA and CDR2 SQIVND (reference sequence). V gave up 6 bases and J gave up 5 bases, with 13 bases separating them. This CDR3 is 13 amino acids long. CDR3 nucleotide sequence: TGTGCCAGTAGACCCACGGGGGAGGAGACCCAGTACTTC. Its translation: CASRPTGEETQYF.

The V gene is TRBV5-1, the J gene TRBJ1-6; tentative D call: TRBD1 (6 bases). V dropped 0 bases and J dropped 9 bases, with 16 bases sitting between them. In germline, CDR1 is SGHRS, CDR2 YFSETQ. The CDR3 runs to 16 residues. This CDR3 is CASSLDRDIRGSPLHF. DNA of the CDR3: TGCGCCAGCAGCTTGGATAGGGACATAAGGGGTTCACCCCTCCACTTT.